The 27 T cell receptor beta chains below were found in one sample sequenced in a study of CD8 T cells in Susac syndrome. An input of roughly 0.5 to 1 ug of RNA was subjected to reverse transcription using random hexamers. MiXCR, applied by TCRdb to the immunoSEQ multiplex PCR reads, yields one record per CDR3 protein. The sample holds 100,000 or so distinct CDR3 sequences, roughly 91% seen once. The sequencing input was CD4+ T cells from PBMCs. The receptors stem from a human donor in good health.

The V gene is TRBV18, the J gene TRBJ1-1; 7 bases are shared with TRBD1. CDR1 is KGHSH and CDR2 is LQKENI in the germline V gene. The CDR3 length is 15 residues. With V trimmed by 3 bases and J by 1 base, 5 bases remained unmatched. CDR3 bases: TGTGCCAGCTCACCGGGGGGACAGCCGAACACTGAAGCTTTCTTT. Protein sequence: CASSPGGQPNTEAFF.

The chain combines TRBV7-9 with TRBJ2-1; 7 bases fit TRBD1. CDR1 is SEHNR and CDR2 is FQNEAQ in the germline V gene (reference sequence). V shed 0 bases, J shed 5 bases, and the junction held 7 bases outside the gene matches. The CDR3 runs to 16 residues. The CDR3 sequence is CASSLALWDSNNEQFF. In nucleotides, the CDR3 is TGTGCCAGCAGCTTAGCGTTGTGGGACAGCAACAATGAGCAGTTCTTC.

This chain uses TRBV6-6 with TRBJ2-1; 7 positions match TRBD2. The CDR3 is 14 residues long. V lost 6 bases and J lost 5; bases outside the gene matches: 7. Germline CDR1 is MNHNY and CDR2 is SVGAGI (reference sequence). CDR3 nucleotide sequence: TGTGCCAGCAGATGGGGGGGTGTAGACAATGAGCAGTTCTTC. Translation: CASRWGGVDNEQFF.

The rearrangement joins TRBV20-1 to TRBJ2-1, with no clear D. There are 15 residues in the CDR3. Germline V gene sequence: CDR1 DFQATT, CDR2 SNEGSKA (reference sequence). V was trimmed by 0 bases and J by 4 bases, leaving 13 bases between them. The CDR3 DNA sequence: TGCAGTGCTAGAGACGGCGTGGTTAGGTACAATGAGCAGTTCTTC. This sequence encodes CSARDGVVRYNEQFF.

The chain combines TRBV29-1 with TRBJ2-3; TRBD1 matches at 9 bases. The CDR3 is 14 amino acids. V lost 7 bases and J lost 6; bases outside the gene matches: 11. Germline values: CDR1 SQVTM, CDR2 ANQGSEA. The CDR3 DNA sequence: TGCAGCGGATCACAGGGGGCTAGCATCGATACGCAGTATTTT. Translating it yields CSGSQGASIDTQYF.

This chain joins TRBV20-1 and TRBJ1-2; 7 bases line up with TRBD1. J lost 3 bases, V lost 5 bases, and 9 bases had no gene match. In germline, CDR1 is DFQATT, CDR2 SNEGSKA (reference sequence). This CDR3 is built from 14 residues. The CDR3 protein is CSARIWQGDYGYTF. CDR3 bases: TGCAGTGCTCGGATTTGGCAGGGGGACTATGGCTACACCTTC.

The chain employs TRBV4-1 and TRBJ2-6, with 7 positions matching TRBD2. With V trimmed by 3 bases and J by 2 bases, 13 bases remained unmatched. Germline V gives CDR1 MGHRA, CDR2 YSYEKL. The CDR3 runs to 19 residues. The DNA for the CDR3 is TGCGCCAGCAGCCAGGAAGTCTGGGCGGGAGCGGCTGGGGCCAACGTCCTGACTTTC. Translating it yields CASSQEVWAGAAGANVLTF.

The rearrangement uses TRBV28 and TRBJ1-5; the D gene is possibly TRBD1 (5 bases). V shed 8 bases and J shed 5 bases, with 13 bases lying between them. The CDR3 runs to 13 residues. Germline V gene data show CDR1 as MDHEN and CDR2 as SYDVKM. CDR3 protein: CASGLDTHQPQHF. The CDR3 DNA follows: TGTGCCAGCGGATTGGACACCCATCAGCCCCAGCATTTT.

This clonotype was picked up one time. V and J are TRBV18 and TRBJ1-1; D remains unclear. Trimming left V 2 bases short and J 0 bases short, with 7 bases between. This CDR3 region has 14 residues. Germline V CDR1 and CDR2: KGHSH, LQKENI. For the CDR3, the DNA is TGTGCCAGCTCACCAAGTGTAGTGAACACTGAAGCTTTCTTT. This encodes CASSPSVVNTEAFF.

The rearrangement uses TRBV20-1 and TRBJ2-7; 7 nucleotides line up with TRBD2. CDR3 length equals 13 residues. The V gene's germline CDR1 is DFQATT and CDR2 SNEGSKA (reference sequence). The ends lost 6 bases at V and 1 base at J; junction bases unmatched: 6. The CDR3 DNA reads as TGCAGTGCGCCACGGGAGGTATCCTACGAGCAGTACTTC. Residues: CSAPREVSYEQYF.

V and J are TRBV29-1 and TRBJ2-7; 7 bases map to TRBD1. The CDR3 sequence is 13 residues long. Germline CDR1 is SQVTM and CDR2 is ANQGSEA. Germline trimming cut 4 bases from V and 6 bases from J; bases unmatched to any gene: 9. The chain's CDR3 is CSVGSGTAREQYF. The CDR3 bases are TGCAGCGTTGGGTCCGGGACAGCGCGCGAGCAGTACTTC.

The CDR3 spells CASSPGKEQYF. Written as DNA, the CDR3 is TGTGCCAGCAGTCCAGGAAAAGAGCAGTACTTC. The V call is TRBV7-6, the J call TRBJ2-7; D gene unclear. Germline lookup yields CDR1 SGHVS and CDR2 FNYEAQ. With 6 bases removed from V and 7 bases from J, the gap between germline ends came to 10 bases. The CDR3 extends over 11 amino acids.

The chain is built from TRBV7-2 and TRBJ2-3; 10 bases fit TRBD2. CDR1 is SGHTA, CDR2 FQGNSA, per germline. The CDR3 loop spans 13 amino acids. V lost 8 bases and J lost 1; bases outside the gene matches: 0. The CDR3 bases are TGTGCCAGCGGACTAGCGGGCACAGATACGCAGTATTTT. This translates into CASGLAGTDTQYF.

The chain recombines TRBV12-3 or TRBV12-4 with TRBJ2-1; the D gene is possibly TRBD2 (6 bases). V lost 10 bases and J 7 bases, leaving 14 bases between the germline ends. The CDR3 covers 12 residues. CDR3: CATQLGGNEQFF. The CDR3 nucleotides read TGTGCCACCCAATTGGGAGGTAATGAGCAGTTCTTC.

On this clonotype itself: Germline is not matched at one junction end, which may reflect a read error. The chain has TRBV9 and TRBJ1-2; D not certain. Germline CDR1 and CDR2: SGDLS and YYNGEE. The CDR3 sequence is 13 residues long. CDR3 nucleotides: TGTGCCAGCAGGGTAGATGGAGTGGATGGCTACACCTTC. It translates to CASRVDGVDGYTF.

This clonotype was seen a single time. The rearrangement links TRBV7-2 to TRBJ1-5; 7 bases fit TRBD1. Unmatched junction bases numbered 7, after V lost 5 bases and J lost 6 bases. This CDR3 has 14 residues. Germline values: CDR1 SGHTA, CDR2 FQGNSA. The CDR3 DNA reads TGTGCCAGCAGCACGGGACAGCCGGGTCAGCCCCAGCATTTT. Protein sequence: CASSTGQPGQPQHF.

The rearrangement joins TRBV2 to TRBJ2-6; 10 positions agree with TRBD1. Trimming cost V 9 bases and J 1 base; bases outside gene matches: 9. From germline, CDR1 is SNHLY and CDR2 FYNNEI. The CDR3 contains 17 residues. The CDR3 coding sequence is TGTGCCAGGGAACCCGGGACAGGGGTATCTGGGGCCAACGTCCTGACTTTC. Translation gives CAREPGTGVSGANVLTF.

The rearrangement links TRBV19 to TRBJ2-5; tentative D call: TRBD1 (6 bases). CDR3 size: 14 residues. V dropped 4 bases and J dropped 2 bases, with 11 bases sitting between them. The germline CDR1 and CDR2 sequences are LNHDA and SQIVND (reference sequence). The CDR3 region is CASSTPGVQETQYF. The CDR3 DNA sequence: TGTGCCAGTAGTACGCCAGGGGTTCAAGAGACCCAGTACTTC.

The chain has TRBV2 and TRBJ1-2, with D hard to call. The CDR3 consists of 9 residues. Germline V gene lookup returns CDR1 SNHLY and CDR2 FYNNEI. The germline V and J ends were trimmed by 6 bases and 6 bases, with 2 bases remaining between them. CDR3 nucleotide sequence: TGTGCCAGCAGAGATGGCTACACCTTC. Translating it yields CASRDGYTF. Based on the CDR3 plus reference TRBV2 and TRBJ1-2, the full variable domain is EPEVTQTPSHQVTQMGQEVILRCVPISNHLYFYWYRQILGQKVEFLVSFYNNEISEKSEIFDDQFSVERPDGSNFTLKIRSTKLEDSAMYFCASRDGYTFGSGTRLTVV.

The chain combines TRBV5-1 with TRBJ1-2; no firm D call. CDR3 size: 12 residues. V lost 4 bases, J lost 6 bases, and 10 bases lay in between. The V gene's germline CDR1 is SGHRS and CDR2 YFSETQ. Written as DNA, the CDR3 is TGCGCCAGCAGCCCGGACGGAGATGGCTACACCTTC. It encodes CASSPDGDGYTF.

The table lists this clonotype with a few counts. V usage is TRBV7-9 and J usage is TRBJ2-3; possible D gene TRBD1, 6 bases. This CDR3 region has 14 residues. Germline CDR1 is SEHNR and CDR2 is FQNEAQ (reference sequence). With 2 bases removed from V and 0 bases from J, the gap between germline ends came to 6 bases. The CDR3 loop reads CASSLTGSTDTQYF. The CDR3 DNA follows: TGTGCCAGCAGCTTAACAGGGAGCACAGATACGCAGTATTTT.

The rearrangement links TRBV20-1 to TRBJ2-7; 10 bases fit TRBD2. The germline gives CDR1 DFQATT, CDR2 SNEGSKA (reference sequence). This CDR3 spans 15 amino acids. The trim removed 3 bases at V and 3 bases at J, leaving 8 bases unmatched. The CDR3 here is CSASFGASGSYEQYF. CDR3 DNA sequence: TGCAGTGCTAGCTTTGGGGCTAGCGGGAGCTACGAGCAGTACTTC.

This clonotype was seen a single time. The chain combines TRBV3-1 with TRBJ2-1; a possible D gene is TRBD2 (6 bases). CDR3 length equals 14 residues. Trimming cost V 2 bases and J 6 bases, with 11 bases left between them. Germline CDR1 is LGHDT and CDR2 is YNNKEL (reference sequence). As DNA, the CDR3 is TGTGCCAGCAGCCAACAAGATAGCGGCAATGAGCAGTTCTTC. Amino acid sequence: CASSQQDSGNEQFF.

The chain has TRBV7-2 and TRBJ2-7, with TRBD1 as a possible D gene (5 bases). Germline lookup yields CDR1 SGHTA and CDR2 FQGNSA. V was clipped by 2 bases and J by 6 bases, with 8 bases between them. The CDR3 is made up of 12 amino acids. CDR3 bases: TGTGCCAGCAGCTTAACAGGCTCCGAGCAGTACTTC. Amino acid sequence: CASSLTGSEQYF.

This clonotype was recorded only once. Written as DNA, the CDR3 is TGTGCCAGCAGTTCTAGCGGGGACCGACATACGCAGTATTTT. This encodes CASSSSGDRHTQYF. The gene calls are TRBV6-2 or TRBV6-3 and TRBJ2-3; 9 positions agree with TRBD2. Germline V gives CDR1 MNHEY, CDR2 SVGEGT. The trim removed 4 bases at V and 7 bases at J, leaving 6 bases unmatched. The CDR3 is 14 amino acids.

The chain is built from TRBV12-3 or TRBV12-4 and TRBJ1-5; 10 nucleotides line up with TRBD1. The CDR3 is made up of 14 amino acids. The J segment lost 11 bases and the V segment lost 6 bases, leaving 10 bases of the junction unmatched. CDR3 amino acids: CASSSPDRGRSQHF. DNA of the CDR3: TGTGCCAGCAGCTCCCCGGACAGGGGGAGGTCCCAGCATTTT.

V and J are TRBV4-2 and TRBJ2-3; D gene uncertain. CDR1 LGHNA and CDR2 YNFKEQ come from the germline V gene. This CDR3 comprises 17 residues. V lost 0 bases to trimming and J lost 0 bases, with 13 bases between them. CDR3: CASSQEAAATSTDTQYF. CDR3 nucleotide sequence: TGTGCCAGCAGCCAAGAGGCCGCAGCGACTAGCACAGATACGCAGTATTTT.